This T cell receptor (beta chain) appears in the sequencing data of a study of cytomegalovirus exposure and HLA in healthy donors. General study points: A later analysis linked a missense DCLRE1C variant to TCR beta V- and J-gene trimming.

A remark on this clone: Its antigen remains unidentified.

CDR3 length equals 14 residues. V lost 5 bases and J 2 bases, leaving 13 bases between the germline ends. The germline CDR1 and CDR2 sequences are SGHVS and FQNEAQ. Vbeta (60) and Jbeta (13) primers were used in the PCR. The data were produced by immunoSEQ multiplex PCR, yet TCRdb's version contains in-frame clones alone and is incomplete. The table lists about 150,000 clones, roughly 10% of them singletons. The gene calls are TRBV7-8 and TRBJ2-7, with D perhaps matching TRBD2 (6 bases). This receptor was taken from a man aged 45-65 years in good health and CMV-seronegative. The sequencing input was PBMCs. The CDR3: CASSTGGGAYEQYF. The CDR3 DNA reads as TGTGCCAGCAGCACCGGGGGTGGCGCCTACGAGCAGTACTTC. Looking up the rest from reference TRBV7-8 and TRBJ2-7 gives the full variable domain: GAGVSQSPRYKVAKRGQDVALRCDPISGHVSLFWYQQALGQGPEFLTYFQNEAQLDKSGLPSDRFFAERPEGSVSTLKIQRTQQEDSAVYLCASSTGGGAYEQYFGPGTRLTVT.